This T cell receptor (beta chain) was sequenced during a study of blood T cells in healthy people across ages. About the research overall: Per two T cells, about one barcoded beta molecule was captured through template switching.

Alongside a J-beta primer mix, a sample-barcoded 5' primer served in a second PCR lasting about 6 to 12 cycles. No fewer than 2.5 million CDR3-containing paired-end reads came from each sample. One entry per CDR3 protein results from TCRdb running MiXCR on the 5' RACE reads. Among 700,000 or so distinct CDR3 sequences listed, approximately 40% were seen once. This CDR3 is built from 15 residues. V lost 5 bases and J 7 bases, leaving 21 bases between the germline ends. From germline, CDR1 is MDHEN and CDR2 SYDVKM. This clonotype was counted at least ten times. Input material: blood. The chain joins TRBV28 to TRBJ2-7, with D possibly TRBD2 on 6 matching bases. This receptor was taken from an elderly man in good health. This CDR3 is CASSTRGGYRSEQYF. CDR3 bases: TGTGCCAGCAGTACGCGGGGCGGATACAGGAGTGAGCAGTACTTC.